These 13 T cell receptor beta chains share one sample of origin, sequenced in a study of T cell responses to AZD1222 COVID-19 vaccine (dated by TCRdb to the early 2020s). Library creation used the immunoSEQ multiplex PCR assay. What TCRdb holds here is the immuneACCESS table cut down to in-frame rearrangements. Part of the clones is not present; checked against another copy, under half of the missing clones reflect an unresolved V gene, and the others are unexplained. The sample profile shows about 160,000 clones; approximately 90% of them were found once. 4.4% of the sample is held by the ten biggest clonotypes. Per the publication, the time point label means: baseline before first vaccination. The source was peripheral blood, collected on day 0 of AZD1222 vaccination. The receptors come from an adult in good health.

The rearrangement uses TRBV30 and TRBJ1-2; D call uncertain. The CDR3 extends over 13 amino acids. Germline V CDR1 and CDR2: GTSNPN, SVGIG (reference sequence). Trimming removed 2 bases from V and 6 bases from J, with 13 bases in between. CDR3 in amino acids: CAWSTLKSNGYTF. The CDR3 DNA reads TGTGCCTGGAGTACCCTCAAATCTAATGGCTACACCTTC.

The chain employs TRBV5-6 and TRBJ2-1, with TRBD2 as a possible D gene (6 bases). CDR3 size: 15 residues. Germline CDR1 reads SGHDT; CDR2 reads YYEEEE. Deletions cut 4 bases from V and 4 bases from J, with 15 bases between. As DNA, the CDR3 is TGTGCCAGCAGCCCCGGAGGAGGGACTTACAATGAGCAGTTCTTC. Its translation: CASSPGGGTYNEQFF.

The V and J genes are TRBV18 and TRBJ2-1; tentatively, D is TRBD1 or TRBD2 (5 bases each). In germline, CDR1 is KGHSH, CDR2 LQKENI. Trimming took 6 bases from V and 8 from J, leaving 14 bases between them. The CDR3 sequence is 13 residues long. The CDR3 sequence: CASSPGPFDEQFF. The DNA for the CDR3 is TGTGCCAGCTCCCCGGGACCGTTCGATGAGCAGTTCTTC.

The chain has TRBV11-2 and TRBJ2-5; 7 nucleotides align to TRBD2. The CDR3 is 16 amino acids. CDR1 is SGHAT, CDR2 FQNNGV, per germline. The J segment lost 3 bases and the V segment lost 5 bases, leaving 12 bases of the junction unmatched. CDR3 nucleotides: TGTGCCAGCAGCCTTCTCTCATCGGCGGGAGAAGAGACCCAGTACTTC. It encodes CASSLLSSAGEETQYF.

This clone was observed once. V is TRBV18 and J is TRBJ2-7; D possibly corresponds to TRBD1 (6 bases). The CDR3 totals 15 residues. Germline values: CDR1 KGHSH, CDR2 LQKENI. V was shortened by 3 bases and J by 5 bases, with 17 bases between the two germline ends. The CDR3 DNA reads as TGTGCCAGCTCACCCGGACAGCGCCAAGTCAACGAGCAGTACTTC. This gives the protein CASSPGQRQVNEQYF.

The rearrangement uses TRBV29-1 and TRBJ2-2; maybe TRBD1 (8 bases). Trimming took 8 bases from V and 1 from J, leaving 20 bases between them. In germline, CDR1 is SQVTM, CDR2 ANQGSEA. The CDR3 spans 16 residues. CDR3 coding DNA: TGCAGCCCAAAACCGGGAGGACAGGGGAACACCGGGGAGCTGTTTTTT. Its translation: CSPKPGGQGNTGELFF.

This chain links TRBV5-4 with TRBJ1-2; 11 bases match TRBD1. The CDR3 totals 16 residues. V was clipped by 4 bases and J by 3 bases; unmatched bases: 8. Per germline, CDR1 SGHNT and CDR2 YYREEE (reference sequence). CDR3 region: CASSERDRGADYGYTF. Written as DNA, the CDR3 is TGTGCCAGCAGCGAGAGGGACAGGGGGGCAGACTATGGCTACACCTTC.

V gene TRBV5-1 combines with J gene TRBJ2-1; 12 bases align to TRBD2. Trimming took 0 bases from V and 10 from J; bases not matched to a gene: 2. The V gene's germline CDR1 is SGHRS and CDR2 YFSETQ. CDR3 size: 14 residues. In nucleotides, the CDR3 is TGCGCCAGCAGCTTGGGACTAGCGGGAGAAGAGCAGTTCTTC. The encoded protein is CASSLGLAGEEQFF.

The V gene is TRBV6-5, the J gene TRBJ1-6, with D tentatively TRBD1 (5 bases). CDR1 and CDR2 from the germline V gene are MNHEY and SVGAGI. The CDR3 runs to 12 residues. The V end lost 7 bases, the J end lost 6 bases, and 7 bases lay between the germline ends. CDR3 nucleotide sequence: TGTGCCAGCAAGGGGTTTAATTCACCCCTCCACTTT. Residues: CASKGFNSPLHF.

This clone was observed a handful of times. The chain uses TRBV21-1 and TRBJ2-7. TRBV21-1 is assigned pseudogene status. This CDR3 has 14 residues. CDR3 in DNA: TGTGCCAGCAACACCCAAGGGCGTCCCTACGAGCAGTACTTC. It yields the protein CASNTQGRPYEQYF.

The genes are TRBV27 and TRBJ2-7; D is possibly TRBD2 (6 bases). This CDR3 is built from 14 residues. V dropped 6 bases and J dropped 2 bases, with 14 bases sitting between them. Germline CDR1 and CDR2: MNHEY and SMNVEV (reference sequence). The CDR3 loop is CASRQGEVAYEQYF. CDR3 nucleotides: TGTGCCAGCAGGCAAGGGGAGGTGGCCTACGAGCAGTACTTC.

This chain connects TRBV4-1 to TRBJ1-5; tentative D call: TRBD1 (5 bases). The germline V and J ends were trimmed by 0 bases and 2 bases, with 11 bases remaining between them. The germline gives CDR1 MGHRA, CDR2 YSYEKL. The CDR3 has 16 amino acids. The CDR3 region has the DNA TGCGCCAGCAGCCAAGACCGGGACGGGGGCAATCAGCCCCAGCATTTT. This encodes CASSQDRDGGNQPQHF.

V is TRBV7-3 and J is TRBJ2-2; D remains unclear. The CDR3 runs to 14 residues. Germline values: CDR1 SGHTA, CDR2 FQGTGA. The V end lost 5 bases, the J end lost 1 base, and 8 bases lay between the germline ends. Here the CDR3 DNA reads TGTGCCAGCAGCCTGGGGTTGAACACCGGGGAGCTGTTTTTT. Protein product: CASSLGLNTGELFF.